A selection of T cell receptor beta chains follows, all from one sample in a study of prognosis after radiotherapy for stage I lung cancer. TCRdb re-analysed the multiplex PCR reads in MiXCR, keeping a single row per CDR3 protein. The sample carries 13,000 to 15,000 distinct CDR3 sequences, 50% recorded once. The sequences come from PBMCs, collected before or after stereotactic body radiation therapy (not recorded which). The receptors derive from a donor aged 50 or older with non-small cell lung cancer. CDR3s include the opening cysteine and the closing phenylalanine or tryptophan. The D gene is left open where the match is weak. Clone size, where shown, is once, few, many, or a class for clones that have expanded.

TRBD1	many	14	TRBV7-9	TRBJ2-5	TGTGCCAGCAGCTTATACAGGGGAGACGAGACCCAGTACTTC	CASSLYRGDETQYF
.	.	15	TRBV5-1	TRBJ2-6	TGCGCCAGCAGCTTCGGCGCCTCTGGGGCCAACGTCCTGACTTTC	CASSFGASGANVLTF
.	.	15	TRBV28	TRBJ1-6	TGTGCCAGCAGTCCCCCGAAGGGGAGGCCTTCACCCCTCCACTTT	CASSPPKGRPSPLHF
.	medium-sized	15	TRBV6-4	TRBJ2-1	TGTGCCAGCAGTCCGAGTCAGGGTCACTACAATGAGCAGTTCTTC	CASSPSQGHYNEQFF
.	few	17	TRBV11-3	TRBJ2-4	TGTGCCAGCAGCTTGGGAGCGACCGTCCCTGAGGAAAACATTCGGTACTTC	CASSLGATVPEENIRYF
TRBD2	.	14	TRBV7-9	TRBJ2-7	TGTGCCAGCAGCCCACCTAGCGGGAACTACGAGCAGTACTTC	CASSPPSGNYEQYF
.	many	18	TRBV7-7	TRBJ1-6	TGTGCTAGCAGCCCTGTTACGACACGGGTTTGTTTTAAGTCACCCCTCCACTTT	CASSPVTTRVCFKSPLHF
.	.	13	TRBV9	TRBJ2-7	TGTGCCAGCAGCTCTCCCAGCGGGTACGAGCAGTACTTC	CASSSPSGYEQYF
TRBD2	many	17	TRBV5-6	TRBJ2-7	TGTGCCAGCAGCTTTGGACTAGCGGGAGGGAAGTCCTACGAGCAGTACTTC	CASSFGLAGGKSYEQYF
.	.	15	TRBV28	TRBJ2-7	TGTGCCAGCAGTTTATTATATAACAGCGCCTACGAGCAGTACTTC	CASSLLYNSAYEQYF
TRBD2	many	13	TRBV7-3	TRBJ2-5	TGTGCCAGCAGCACGGGACTAGATCAGACCCAGTACTTC	CASSTGLDQTQYF
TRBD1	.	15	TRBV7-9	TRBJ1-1	TGTGCCAGCAGCCCTAGGACAGGTTCGAACACTGAAGCTTTCTTT	CASSPRTGSNTEAFF
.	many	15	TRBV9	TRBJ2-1	TGTGCCAGCAGCGTAGTTGCGGGGGCGGGGAATGAGCAGTTCTTC	CASSVVAGAGNEQFF
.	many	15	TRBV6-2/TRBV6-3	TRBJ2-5	TGTGCCAGCAGTTACCTCCGGGGGCGTACGGAGACCCAGTACTTC	CASSYLRGRTETQYF
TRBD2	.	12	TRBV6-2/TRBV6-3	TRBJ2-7	TGTGCAAGCGGGGAGATATCCTACGAGCAGTACTTC	CASGEISYEQYF
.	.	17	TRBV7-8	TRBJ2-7	TGTGCCAGCAGCTACGACCCGCTGCTCATGGACAACTACGAGCAGTACTTC	CASSYDPLLMDNYEQYF
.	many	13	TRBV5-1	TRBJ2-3	TGCGCCAGCAGCAGCGAGAATACAGATACGCAGTATTTT	CASSSENTDTQYF
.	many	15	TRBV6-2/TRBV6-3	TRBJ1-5	TGTGCCAGCAGCCCCCCCGTGTATAGCAATCAGCCCCAGCATTTT	CASSPPVYSNQPQHF
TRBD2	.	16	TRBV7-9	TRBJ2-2	TGTGCCAGCAGTTCTAGCGGGAGGACGAACACCGGGGAGCTGTTTTTT	CASSSSGRTNTGELFF
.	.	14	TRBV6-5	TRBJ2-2	TGTGCCAGCAGTTCCCTAGCTGGAACCGGGGAGCTGCTTTTT	CASSSLAGTGELLF
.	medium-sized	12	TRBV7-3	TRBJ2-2	TGTGCCAGCAGCTCATCCCCCGGGGAGCTGTTTTTT	CASSSSPGELFF
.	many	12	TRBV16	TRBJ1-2	TGTGCCAGCAGCCAATCGGCCTATGGCTACACCTTC	CASSQSAYGYTF
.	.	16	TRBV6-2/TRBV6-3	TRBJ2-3	TGTGCCAGCAGTTACGGGGGTAGAGGGAACACAGATACGCAGTATTTT	CASSYGGRGNTDTQYF
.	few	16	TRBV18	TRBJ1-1	TGTGCCAGCTCACAGGGACACGGCTCCACGGGCACTGAAGCTTTCTTT	CASSQGHGSTGTEAFF
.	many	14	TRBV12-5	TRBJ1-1	TGTGCTAGTGGTTTAGGGCCCATGAACACTGAAGCTTTCTTT	CASGLGPMNTEAFF
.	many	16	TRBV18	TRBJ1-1	TGTGCCAGCTCACCACCATCACAGGGCAGTAACACTGAAGCTTTCTTT	CASSPPSQGSNTEAFF
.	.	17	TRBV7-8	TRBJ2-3	TGTGCCAGCAGCCCCTACCCGTGGACTACTAGTACAGATAAGCAGTATTTT	CASSPYPWTTSTDKQYF
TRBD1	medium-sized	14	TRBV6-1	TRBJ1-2	TGTGCCAGCAGTGAAGCGGGGACAGGGGGCGGCTACACCTTC	CASSEAGTGGGYTF
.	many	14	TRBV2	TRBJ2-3	TGTGCCAGCGCCCCCGGGACCACGTCAGATACGCAGTATTTT	CASAPGTTSDTQYF
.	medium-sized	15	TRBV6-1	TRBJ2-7	TGTGCCAGCAGTGAATGGGCAGGAGGGACCTACGAGCAGTACTTC	CASSEWAGGTYEQYF
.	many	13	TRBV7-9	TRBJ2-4	TGTGCCAGCAGCTTATCGACCTGGGACATTCAGTACTTC	CASSLSTWDIQYF
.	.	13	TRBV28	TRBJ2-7	TGTTCCAGCATGGTCGGGATTGGGTACGATCATTACTTC	CSSMVGIGYDHYF
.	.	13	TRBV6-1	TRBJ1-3	TGTGCCGTCCTCGGCGGGCTAGGAAACACCATATATTTT	CAVLGGLGNTIYF
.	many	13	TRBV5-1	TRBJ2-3	TGCGCCAGCAGTTTCGGGGAACCAGATACGCAGTATTTT	CASSFGEPDTQYF
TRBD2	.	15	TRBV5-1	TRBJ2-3	TGCGCCAGCAGCCCGGGACTAGCGCCCACAGATACGCAGTATTTT	CASSPGLAPTDTQYF
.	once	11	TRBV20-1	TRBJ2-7	TGCAGTGCTACTCAATTATACGAGCAGTACTTC	CSATQLYEQYF
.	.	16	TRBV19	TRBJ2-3	TGTGCCAGTAGTTGTTATGGCAGTGCCGCCCCAGATACGCAGTATTTT	CASSCYGSAAPDTQYF
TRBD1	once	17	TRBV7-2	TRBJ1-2	TGTGCCAGCACCCTCACGATCGGACAGGGAGGTATCTATGGCTACACCTTC	CASTLTIGQGGIYGYTF
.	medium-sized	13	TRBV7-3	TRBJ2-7	TGTGCCAGCAGCGAAATACAGGGCTACGAGCAGTACTTC	CASSEIQGYEQYF
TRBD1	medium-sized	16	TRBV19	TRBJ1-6	TGTGCCAGTAGTATTTCCGCAGACAGGGGGTACTCACCCCTCCACTTT	CASSISADRGYSPLHF
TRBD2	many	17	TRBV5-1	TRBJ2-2	TGCGCCAGCAGCTCCGGGGGACTAGCGGGTAACACCGGGGAGCTGTTTTTT	CASSSGGLAGNTGELFF
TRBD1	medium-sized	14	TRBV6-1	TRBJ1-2	TGTGCCAGCAGTGAAAGGGGGCGCAACTATGACTACACCTTC	CASSERGRNYDYTF
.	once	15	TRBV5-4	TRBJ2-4	TGTGCCAGCAGCTTGGCCACAGGCACCAAAAACATTCAGTACTTC	CASSLATGTKNIQYF
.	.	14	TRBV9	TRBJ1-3	TGTGCCAGCAGCGGAGAGGGCTCTGGAAACACCATATATTTT	CASSGEGSGNTIYF
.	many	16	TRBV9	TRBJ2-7	TGTGCCAGCAGCGTAGGAGCGGCCCCAGTGAGATACGAGCAGTACTTC	CASSVGAAPVRYEQYF
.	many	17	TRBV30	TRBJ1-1	TGTGCCTGGTGGGGGGGCCGTGTCGACGGGTGGAACACTGAAGCTTTCTTT	CAWWGGRVDGWNTEAFF
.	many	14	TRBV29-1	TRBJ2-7	TGCAGCGCCTTGAAGGCGCGCTCATGGAACGAGCAGTACTTC	CSALKARSWNEQYF
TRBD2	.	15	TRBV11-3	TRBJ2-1	TGTGCCAGCAGCCTAGGACTAGCGGGAGTGAATGAGCAGTTCTTC	CASSLGLAGVNEQFF
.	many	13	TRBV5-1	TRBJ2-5	TGCGCCAGCAGCTTTGTTGTAGGGGAGACCCAGTACTTC	CASSFVVGETQYF
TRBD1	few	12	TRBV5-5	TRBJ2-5	TGTGCCAGCAGCTTGGGGCGGACAGGATTGTGCTTC	CASSLGRTGLCF
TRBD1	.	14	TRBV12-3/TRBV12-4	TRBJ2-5	TGTGCCAGCAGTTGGTGGACAGGGGAAGAGACCCACTACTTC	CASSWWTGEETHYF
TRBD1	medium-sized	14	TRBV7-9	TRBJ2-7	TGTGCCAGCAGCTTGTGGACAGGGGAGGGCGAGCAGTACTTC	CASSLWTGEGEQYF
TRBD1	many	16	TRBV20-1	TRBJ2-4	TGCAGTGCCAACCCGACAGGGTCGGTGACCAAAAACATTCAGTACTTC	CSANPTGSVTKNIQYF
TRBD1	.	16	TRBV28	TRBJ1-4	TGTGCCAGCATCCCCGGACAGGGGTCCCCTAATGAAAAACTGTTTTTT	CASIPGQGSPNEKLFF
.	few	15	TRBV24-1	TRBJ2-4	TGTGCCACCAGTGATGGTCGGGGCAGCAAAAACATTCAGTACTTC	CATSDGRGSKNIQYF